The present TCR beta chain was sequenced within a study of beta chain features in type 1 diabetes. Study-level points and caveats: The similarity of naive, central memory and Treg TCRB repertoires appeared greater among patients than among healthy donors.

In its sample, this clone was seen a few times. Its target is not known. Each of the sorted populations had a purity greater than 95%. The CDR3 extends over 12 amino acids. The ends were cut back, 2 bases at V and 6 bases at J, with 6 bases in the middle. Per the germline V gene, CDR1 is SGHTA and CDR2 is FQGTGA. The sequenced template was cDNA made from the entire isolated RNA. The protocol was immunoSEQ multiplex PCR, while the TCRdb copy is restricted to in-frame clones and leaves out a portion. The table includes about 200,000 clones, roughly 11% detected once. The specimen sequenced was central memory CD4+ T cells from blood. This clonotype was obtained from a man between 18 and 29 years old in good health. The chain couples TRBV7-3 to TRBJ2-3, with D unresolved. The CDR3 here is CASSLAVDTQYF. The CDR3 coding sequence is TGTGCCAGCAGCTTAGCGGTCGATACGCAGTATTTT.